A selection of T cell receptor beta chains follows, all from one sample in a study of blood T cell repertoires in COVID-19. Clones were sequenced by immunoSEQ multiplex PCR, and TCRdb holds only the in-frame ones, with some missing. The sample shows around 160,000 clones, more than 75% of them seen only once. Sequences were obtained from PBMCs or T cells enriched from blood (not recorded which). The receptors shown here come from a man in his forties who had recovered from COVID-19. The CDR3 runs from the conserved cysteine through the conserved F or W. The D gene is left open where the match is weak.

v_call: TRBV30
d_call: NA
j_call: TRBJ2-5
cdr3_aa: CAWRGLGAIETQYF

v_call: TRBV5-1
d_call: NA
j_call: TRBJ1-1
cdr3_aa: CASSLDLQGRGTEAFF

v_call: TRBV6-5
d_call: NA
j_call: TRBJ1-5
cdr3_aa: CASRGQLDQPQHF

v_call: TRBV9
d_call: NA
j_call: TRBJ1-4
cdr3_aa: CASSTADRINEKLFF

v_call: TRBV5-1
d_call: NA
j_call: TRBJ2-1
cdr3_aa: CASSLVTNTNEQFF

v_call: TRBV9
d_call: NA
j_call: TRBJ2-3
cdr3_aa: CASIGLNLGTDTQYF

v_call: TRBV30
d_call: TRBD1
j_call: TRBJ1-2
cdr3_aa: CAWSGYRQGVVAF

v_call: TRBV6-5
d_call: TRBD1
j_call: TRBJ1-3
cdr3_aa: CASSYGTGGNTIYF

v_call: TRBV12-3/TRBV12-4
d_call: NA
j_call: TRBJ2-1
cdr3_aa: CATWWSSYNEQFF

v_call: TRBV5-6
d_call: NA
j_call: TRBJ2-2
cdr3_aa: CASIGDTGELFF

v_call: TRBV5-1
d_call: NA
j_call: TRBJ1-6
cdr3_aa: CASSFSNSPLHF

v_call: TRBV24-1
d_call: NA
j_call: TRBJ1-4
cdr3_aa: CATSDPIQGSGKLFF

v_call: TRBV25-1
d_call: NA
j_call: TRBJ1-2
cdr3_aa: CASSPTGTPSNYGYTF

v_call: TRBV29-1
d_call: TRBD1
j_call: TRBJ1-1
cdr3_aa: CSVGTGFTEAFF

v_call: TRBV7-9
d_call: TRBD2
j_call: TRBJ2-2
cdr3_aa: CASTLSGAAGGRIGELFF

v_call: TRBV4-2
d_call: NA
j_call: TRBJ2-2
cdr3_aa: CASSLEAATNTGELFF

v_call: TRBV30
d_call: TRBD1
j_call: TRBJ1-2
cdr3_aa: CAWGQGAGDGYTF

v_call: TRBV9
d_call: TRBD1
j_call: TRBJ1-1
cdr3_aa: CASSVTGGYTEAFF

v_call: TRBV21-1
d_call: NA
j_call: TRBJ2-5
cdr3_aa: CASSKIQALAGPKLYYQETQYF

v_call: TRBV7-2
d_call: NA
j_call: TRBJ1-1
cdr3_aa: CASSSVIVYREAFF

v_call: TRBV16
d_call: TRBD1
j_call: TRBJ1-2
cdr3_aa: CASSQHAGQAGVGYTF

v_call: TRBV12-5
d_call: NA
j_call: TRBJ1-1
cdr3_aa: CASGLSGRAEAFF

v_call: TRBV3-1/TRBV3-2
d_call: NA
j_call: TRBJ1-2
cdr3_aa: CVSRKEGRGYTF

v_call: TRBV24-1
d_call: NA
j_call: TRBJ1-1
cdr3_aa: CATRGEVTEAFF

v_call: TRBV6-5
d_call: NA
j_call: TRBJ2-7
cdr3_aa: CASTDNRFYEQYF

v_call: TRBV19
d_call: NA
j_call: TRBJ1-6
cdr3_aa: CASSTQGYGNSPLHF

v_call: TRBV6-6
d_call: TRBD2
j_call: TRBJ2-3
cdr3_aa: CASSYAGGLDTQYF

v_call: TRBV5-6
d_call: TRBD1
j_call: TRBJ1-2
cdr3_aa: CASSLGVQGARGTNYGYTF

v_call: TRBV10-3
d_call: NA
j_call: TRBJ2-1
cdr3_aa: CAISDGRSDNEQFF

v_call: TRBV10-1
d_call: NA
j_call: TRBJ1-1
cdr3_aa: CASSYREGTEAFF

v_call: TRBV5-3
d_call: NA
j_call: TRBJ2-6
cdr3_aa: CAIPAWHSGANVLTF

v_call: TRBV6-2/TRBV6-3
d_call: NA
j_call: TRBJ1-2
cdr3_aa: CASSQPTQEGGYTF

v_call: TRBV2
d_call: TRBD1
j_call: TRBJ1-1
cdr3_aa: CASSEDRGRGTEAFF

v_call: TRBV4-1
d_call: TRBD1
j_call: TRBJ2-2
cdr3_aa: CATRDSNTGELFF

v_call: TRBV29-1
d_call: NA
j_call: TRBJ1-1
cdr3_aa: CSVDPISEAFF

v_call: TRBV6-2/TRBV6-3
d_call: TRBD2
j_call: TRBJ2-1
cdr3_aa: CASSTLTILAGGYNEQFF

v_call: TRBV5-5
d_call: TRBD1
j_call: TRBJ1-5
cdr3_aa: CASSFGTGGVSSNQPQHF

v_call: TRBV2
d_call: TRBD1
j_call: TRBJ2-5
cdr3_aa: CASSRDRGPGTQYF

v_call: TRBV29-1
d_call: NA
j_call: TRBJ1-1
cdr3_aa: CSVGSRQQPNTEAFF

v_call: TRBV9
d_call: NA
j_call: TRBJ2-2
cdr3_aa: CASSPPSGGGELFF

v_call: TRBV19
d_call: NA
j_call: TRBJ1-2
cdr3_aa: CASQSRANYGYTF

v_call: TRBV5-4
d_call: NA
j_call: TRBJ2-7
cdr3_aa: CASSLTGSYYEQYF